Below, 22 T cell receptor beta chains from the same sample are listed, as sequenced in a study of blood T cell repertoires in COVID-19 (dated by TCRdb to 2019 to 2021). Library preparation employed the immunoSEQ multiplex PCR assay. TCRdb limited this immuneACCESS table to in-frame rearrangements with V and J called. A share of clones is missing; checked studies link under half to unresolved V genes, and the rest is unexplained. Present in this sample are 400,000 to 450,000 clones, about 89% of which were seen just once. Approximately 1.5% of the sample is in the top ten clones. Sequenced: peripheral blood. These receptor sequences come from a woman aged 40-49 years with COVID-19, enrolled during active disease.

This chain connects TRBV5-1 to TRBJ1-1; weak D call: TRBD1 (5 bases). From germline, CDR1 is SGHRS and CDR2 YFSETQ. The CDR3 is 16 residues long. Trimming cost V 5 bases and J 5 bases, with 22 bases left between them. This CDR3 reads CASRELDRAGRTEAFF. The CDR3, as DNA: TGCGCCAGCAGGGAGCTCGACCGGGCAGGGCGGACTGAAGCTTTCTTT.

The genes are TRBV5-1 and TRBJ2-7; 10 bases line up with TRBD1. V shed 5 bases, J shed 2 bases, and the junction held 7 bases outside the gene matches. Germline lookup yields CDR1 SGHRS and CDR2 YFSETQ. The CDR3 sequence is 15 residues long. The CDR3 sequence: CASSATGGVAYEQYF. CDR3 DNA sequence: TGCGCCAGCAGTGCGACAGGGGGCGTCGCCTACGAGCAGTACTTC.

A word on this clone: At the DNA level, this CDR3 is encoded by other sequences in the same sample as well. The chain is built from TRBV10-3 and TRBJ1-3; D is uncertain. The V gene's germline CDR1 is ENHRY and CDR2 SYGVKD. V lost 3 bases and J lost 0, with 6 bases in between. This CDR3 contains 14 residues. CDR3 protein: CAISDPGSGNTIYF. DNA of the CDR3: TGTGCCATCAGTGATCCAGGCTCTGGAAACACCATATATTTT.

V is TRBV2 and J is TRBJ1-1; 7 nucleotides agree with TRBD1. Germline V gene data show CDR1 as SNHLY and CDR2 as FYNNEI. V trimming: 4 bases; J trimming: 4 bases; junction bases outside the gene matches: 6. CDR3 size: 14 residues. The CDR3 protein is CASSGMTGLTEAFF. Written as DNA, the CDR3 is TGTGCCAGCAGTGGGATGACAGGGCTCACTGAAGCTTTCTTT.

The chain carries TRBV5-1 and TRBJ2-1, with 8 nucleotides matching TRBD2. The germline CDR1 and CDR2 sequences are SGHRS and YFSETQ. CDR3 length: 16 residues. V shed 5 bases, J shed 6 bases, and the junction held 13 bases outside the gene matches. CDR3 amino acids: CASSSGGRLGGNEQFF. The CDR3 DNA reads TGCGCCAGCAGTTCTGGCGGGAGGTTGGGGGGCAATGAGCAGTTCTTC.

The V gene is TRBV19, the J gene TRBJ1-5; TRBD1 aligns across 7 bases. V dropped 4 bases and J dropped 0; count of bases not matched to a gene: 9. The germline gives CDR1 LNHDA, CDR2 SQIVND (reference sequence). The CDR3 consists of 17 residues. The CDR3 sequence: CASSTQRTGASNQPQHF. The CDR3 coding sequence is TGTGCCAGTAGTACCCAAAGGACAGGCGCTAGCAATCAGCCCCAGCATTTT. Full variable domain (remainder filled in from reference TRBV19 and TRBJ1-5): DGGITQSPKYLFRKEGQNVTLSCEQNLNHDAMYWYRQDPGQGLRLIYYSQIVNDFQKGDIAEGYSVSREKKESFPLTVTSAQKNPTAFYLCASSTQRTGASNQPQHFGDGTRLSIL.

This sequence joins TRBV19 and TRBJ2-5; D unclear. CDR3 size: 13 residues. Germline V CDR1 and CDR2: LNHDA, SQIVND (reference sequence). Trimming took 4 bases from V and 4 from J, leaving 10 bases between them. The CDR3 DNA reads TGTGCCAGTAGTAGGGTTGGCGGAGAGACCCAGTACTTC. Amino acid sequence: CASSRVGGETQYF.

This clone was picked up a small number of times. This rearrangement joins TRBV18 to TRBJ2-7, with TRBD2 matching 14 bases. Germline-derived CDR1 and CDR2 are KGHSH and LQKENI. The CDR3 has 17 amino acids. V lost 2 bases and J lost 7; bases outside the gene matches: 10. CDR3 region: CASSPIKGLAGEREQYF. The CDR3 bases are TGTGCCAGCTCACCAATTAAGGGACTAGCGGGAGAGCGAGAGCAGTACTTC.

The rearrangement uses TRBV7-9 and TRBJ1-4, with TRBD1 matching 9 bases. Per the germline V gene, CDR1 is SEHNR and CDR2 is FQNEAQ (reference sequence). J lost 3 bases, V lost 3 bases, and 5 bases had no gene match. There are 16 residues in the CDR3. The CDR3 region is CASSFTQGAANEKLFF. CDR3 in DNA: TGTGCCAGCAGCTTTACACAGGGGGCGGCTAATGAAAAACTGTTTTTT.

The genes are TRBV11-2 and TRBJ2-7; TRBD2 aligns across 9 bases. The germline gives CDR1 SGHAT, CDR2 FQNNGV. CDR3 length equals 15 residues. Trimming cost V 1 base and J 7 bases; bases outside gene matches: 8. The CDR3 region has the DNA TGTGCCAGCAGCTTAGGACTAGCGGATGTAGGGGAGCAGTACTTC. Its translation is CASSLGLADVGEQYF.

This chain uses TRBV6-2 or TRBV6-3 with TRBJ2-7, with TRBD2 matching 11 bases. The CDR3 runs 15 residues. Trimming took 2 bases from V and 4 from J; bases not matched to a gene: 4. Germline CDR1 MNHEY, CDR2 SVGEGT. DNA of the CDR3: TGTGCCAGCAGTTACGTAGTAGCGGGAGGGTACGAGCAGTACTTC. As protein: CASSYVVAGGYEQYF.

J is TRBJ2-3 and V is TRBV7-8, with D perhaps TRBD1 (5 bases). Trimming took 1 base from V and 0 from J, leaving 23 bases between them. The germline V gene encodes CDR1 SGHVS and CDR2 FQNEAQ. The length of the CDR3 is 20 residues. CDR3 residues: CASSLVRPRERGSSTDTQYF. As DNA, the CDR3 is TGTGCCAGCAGCTTAGTACGGCCCAGGGAAAGAGGCTCTAGCACAGATACGCAGTATTTT.

V and J are TRBV6-5 and TRBJ2-1; tentative D call: TRBD2 (7 bases). CDR1 and CDR2 from the germline V gene are MNHEY and SVGAGI. Trimming cost V 6 bases and J 6 bases, with 15 bases left between them. The CDR3 is made up of 14 amino acids. The CDR3 DNA reads TGTGCCAGCAGAGTTGGGGGGGGCGGCAATGAGCAGTTCTTC. Translated, it gives CASRVGGGGNEQFF.

The chain recombines TRBV5-4 with TRBJ1-1; D is perhaps TRBD1 (6 bases). Germline-derived CDR1 and CDR2 are SGHNT and YYREEE (reference sequence). The CDR3 spans 14 residues. Between the trimmed V and J ends, which lost 5 bases and 4 bases, there was a span of 15 bases. The CDR3, as DNA: TGTGCCAGCAGGTCTGCAGGGGATTTCACTGAAGCTTTCTTT. Translation gives CASRSAGDFTEAFF.

The chain employs TRBV29-1 and TRBJ2-5, with D possibly being TRBD2 (5 bases). CDR1 and CDR2 from the germline V gene are SQVTM and ANQGSEA. Trimming pared 7 bases from V and 3 bases from J, leaving 15 bases between. This CDR3 is 13 amino acids long. This chain's CDR3 is CSAAPRDKETQYF. CDR3 in DNA: TGCAGCGCAGCCCCCCGGGATAAAGAGACCCAGTACTTC.

The V and J genes are TRBV5-1 and TRBJ2-1, with TRBD2 identical over 8 bases. Germline CDR1 and CDR2: SGHRS and YFSETQ. The CDR3 spans 14 residues. Losses at the gene ends were 4 bases for V and 4 bases for J; bases not matched to a gene: 4. The CDR3 sequence is CASSDGGAYNEQFF. The CDR3 bases are TGCGCCAGCAGCGACGGGGGGGCTTACAATGAGCAGTTCTTC.

The rearrangement joins TRBV29-1 to TRBJ2-5, with TRBD2 matching 9 bases. CDR3 length equals 13 residues. V lost 5 bases to trimming and J lost 5 bases; unmatched junction nucleotides: 6. The germline V gene encodes CDR1 SQVTM and CDR2 ANQGSEA. The CDR3: CSVRSGRSETQYF. CDR3 DNA: TGCAGCGTTCGGAGCGGGAGGTCGGAGACCCAGTACTTC.

This chain uses TRBV5-1 with TRBJ2-2; TRBD1 matches at 11 bases. With 4 bases clipped from V and 3 bases from J, the junction kept 2 bases outside the gene matches. The germline V gene encodes CDR1 SGHRS and CDR2 YFSETQ. The CDR3 has 15 amino acids. CDR3 loop: CASSEGQGDTGELFF. As DNA, the CDR3 is TGCGCCAGCAGCGAGGGACAGGGGGACACCGGGGAGCTGTTTTTT.

The rearrangement joins TRBV4-3 to TRBJ2-1; 9 bases map to TRBD2. The CDR3 has 14 residues. The V gene's germline CDR1 is LGHNA and CDR2 YSLEER. Trimming removed 4 bases from V and 10 bases from J; junction bases left unmatched: 8. CDR3 region: CASSRALAGWEQFF. In DNA form, the CDR3 reads TGCGCCAGCAGCCGGGCGCTAGCGGGATGGGAGCAGTTCTTC.

The chain carries TRBV29-1 and TRBJ1-1; TRBD1 matches at 9 bases. CDR1 and CDR2 (germline): SQVTM, ANQGSEA. V was pared by 5 bases and J by 8 bases, with 21 bases of the junction left unmatched. CDR3 length equals 17 residues. For the CDR3, the DNA is TGCAGCGTTACCCCTTCTCCGGGACAGGGTTATAATATGGAAGCTTTCTTT. The encoded protein is CSVTPSPGQGYNMEAFF.

J is TRBJ2-5 and V is TRBV5-6; no clear D gene. The CDR3 contains 12 residues. Trimming pared 0 bases from V and 7 bases from J, leaving 7 bases between. The germline gives CDR1 SGHDT, CDR2 YYEEEE. CDR3 in DNA: TGTGCCAGCAGCTTGGCCGGTGGGACCCAGTACTTC. It encodes CASSLAGGTQYF. Looking up the rest from reference TRBV5-6 and TRBJ2-5 gives the full variable domain: DAGVTQSPTHLIKTRGQQVTLRCSPKSGHDTVSWYQQALGQGPQFIFQYYEEEERQRGNFPDRFSGHQFPNYSSELNVNALLLGDSALYLCASSLAGGTQYFGPGTRLLVL.

The chain links TRBV5-5 to TRBJ2-2, with TRBD1 matching 8 bases. The junction had 13 bases not matched to a gene; V was cut back by 2 bases and J by 7 bases. The CDR3 extends over 17 amino acids. Germline CDR1 SGHKS, CDR2 YYEKEE (reference sequence). The CDR3 sequence: CASSFPDRAPRDGELFF. CDR3 DNA sequence: TGTGCCAGCAGCTTCCCGGACAGGGCCCCCCGGGACGGGGAGCTGTTTTTT.